The rows below give T cell receptor beta chains drawn from one sample of a study of shared clonotypes between healthy human individuals. TCRdb's table, derived via immunoSEQ multiplex PCR, lists solely in-frame clones and lacks some. Of approximately 2,200,000 clones in the sample, about 92% were seen once. The sample comprised naive CD8+ T cells from PBMCs. These receptors came from a man aged 18 to 29 in good health. Some clones in this sample may be carry-over from other donors' samples. CDR3s include the opening cysteine and the closing phenylalanine or tryptophan. Each record gives: V gene, J gene, CDR3 protein.

>TRBV11-2|TRBJ2-5
CASTPRASGSREETQYF
>TRBV6-5|TRBJ1-1
CASRPRLGGTEAFF
>TRBV27|TRBJ2-7
CASSFTPSYEQYF
>TRBV9|TRBJ2-3
CASSGSSGRGKDTQYF
>TRBV7-9|TRBJ2-1
CASSLYDFNEQFF
>TRBV4-1|TRBJ2-1
CASSQAGRGPNEQFF
>TRBV19|TRBJ1-1
CASSGRTSDAFF
>TRBV6-6|TRBJ2-5
CASSGQGLRETQYF
>TRBV7-9|TRBJ2-1
CASTPLGTDYNEQFF
>TRBV29-1|TRBJ2-1
CSVEGGGLSTNEQFF
>TRBV7-2|TRBJ2-1
CASSWTSGSTNEQFF
>TRBV5-1|TRBJ2-1
CASSLDGRPYNEQFF
>TRBV6-5|TRBJ1-1
CASSLTGGLGTEAFF
>TRBV2|TRBJ1-5
CASSVAGQGKQPQHF
>TRBV7-3|TRBJ1-2
CASSPGARSNYGYTF
>TRBV7-6|TRBJ2-7
CASSSGHPYEQYF
>TRBV27|TRBJ1-5
CASSFDNNQPQHF
>TRBV7-9|TRBJ2-1
CATNRKGETEGHEQFF
>TRBV7-8|TRBJ2-2
CASSLAGTGGSGELFF
>TRBV4-2|TRBJ2-7
CASSRPGGEQYF
>TRBV30|TRBJ2-7
CAAQFSGGSPYEQYF
>TRBV28|TRBJ1-5
CASSSSQGRNQPQHF
>TRBV7-9|TRBJ2-1
CASSRDREGEFF
>TRBV4-2|TRBJ1-6
CASSQDIRGQPGQNSPLHF
>TRBV20-1|TRBJ2-1
CSATYYNEQFF
>TRBV19|TRBJ1-5
CASSISSGTGDHQPQHF
>TRBV29-1|TRBJ2-5
CSVELVRETQYF
>TRBV27|TRBJ1-1
CASSLRTGDTEAFF
>TRBV27|TRBJ1-2
CASSLTSTGGGYGYTF
>TRBV15|TRBJ2-5
CATSNNRRTETQYF
>TRBV4-2|TRBJ1-4
CASSQPGRGQVGNEKLFF
>TRBV11-3|TRBJ2-7
CASSNRVPGQEDYEQYF
>TRBV9|TRBJ2-2
CASSVAGGNGGELFF
>TRBV29-1|TRBJ2-2
CSVRPTMSNTGELFF
>TRBV27|TRBJ2-1
CASSLMGWGGHEQFF
>TRBV5-6|TRBJ2-1
CASSLGTGYNEQFF
>TRBV9|TRBJ1-1
CASSEGDRKNTEAFF
>TRBV9|TRBJ2-1
CASSVEGEQFF
>TRBV27|TRBJ2-1
CASSFEGHSYNEQFF
>TRBV6-5|TRBJ1-5
CASSFRYSNQPQHF
>TRBV5-8|TRBJ2-7
CASSLERPNSYEQYF
>TRBV9|TRBJ2-3
CASSPWTSGDRDTQYF
>TRBV28|TRBJ2-4
CASSLIGPKAKNIQYF
>TRBV6-1|TRBJ2-5
CASSDSNILLADQETQYF
>TRBV6-6|TRBJ2-7
CASREWDTGSYEQYF
>TRBV7-8|TRBJ1-5
CASSSNRQGGNQPQHF
>TRBV6-1|TRBJ2-1
CATTQPGGPYNEQFF
>TRBV6-5|TRBJ2-5
CASSLAGLTQETQYF
>TRBV27|TRBJ1-5
CASSPGPGSNQPQHF
>TRBV19|TRBJ2-7
CASSTPSPGGYEQYF
>TRBV11-2|TRBJ1-1
CASSPYSRGNTEAFF
>TRBV5-4|TRBJ2-7
CASSSGGLRDRAYEQYF
>TRBV7-9|TRBJ1-2
CASSARDRVNYGYTF
>TRBV7-3|TRBJ2-1
CASSSPTSGNSYNEQFF
>TRBV27|TRBJ2-3
CASRKLLAGVSPDTQYF
>TRBV19|TRBJ2-2
CATKSGNTGELFF
>TRBV11-3|TRBJ2-1
CASSSDARGSYNEQFF
>TRBV2|TRBJ1-2
CASSERGDPRGGYTF